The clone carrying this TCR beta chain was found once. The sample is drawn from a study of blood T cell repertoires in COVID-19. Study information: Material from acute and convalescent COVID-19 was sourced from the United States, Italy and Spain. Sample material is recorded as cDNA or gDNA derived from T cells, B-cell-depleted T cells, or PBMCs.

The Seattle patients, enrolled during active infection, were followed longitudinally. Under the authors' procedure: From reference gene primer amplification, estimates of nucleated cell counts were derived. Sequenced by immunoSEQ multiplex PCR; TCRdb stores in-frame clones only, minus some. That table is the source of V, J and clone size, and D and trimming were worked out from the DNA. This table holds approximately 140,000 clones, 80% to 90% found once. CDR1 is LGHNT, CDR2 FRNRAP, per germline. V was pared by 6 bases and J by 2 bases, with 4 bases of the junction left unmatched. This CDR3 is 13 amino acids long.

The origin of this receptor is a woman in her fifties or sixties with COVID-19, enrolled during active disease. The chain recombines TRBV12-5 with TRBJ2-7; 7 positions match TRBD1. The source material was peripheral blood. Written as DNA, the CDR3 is TGTGCTAGTGGACCGGGACAGACCTACGAGCAGTACTTC. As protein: CASGPGQTYEQYF.